The 26 T cell receptor beta chains in this list originate from one sample, sequenced in a study of T-cell reconstitution after alpha-beta-depleted transplantation in children. TCRbeta library preparation incorporated unique molecular identifiers. TCRdb redid the calling of the PCR reads with MiXCR, one entry per CDR3 protein. The data hold about 120,000 distinct CDR3 sequences, with 10% to 13% observed a single time. Sequencing used PBMCs, obtained before TCRalphabeta/CD19-depleted stem cell transplant. These receptors were obtained from a boy aged 2 to 9 with acute lymphoblastic leukemia, due to receive a stem cell transplant.

V usage is TRBV7-9 and J usage is TRBJ2-7; 13 positions match TRBD2. Trimming took 5 bases from V and 7 from J; bases not matched to a gene: 5. The CDR3 spans 14 residues. CDR1 SEHNR and CDR2 FQNEAQ come from the germline V gene (reference sequence). The CDR3 nucleotides are TGTGCCAGCAGCCCCGGACTAGCGGGAGATGAGCAGTACTTC. Its protein is CASSPGLAGDEQYF. The whole variable domain, remainder taken from reference TRBV7-9 and TRBJ2-7, is DTGVSQNPRHKITKRGQNVTFRCDPISEHNRLYWYRQTLGQGPEFLTYFQNEAQLEKSRLLSDRFSAERPKGSFSTLEIQRTEQGDSAMYLCASSPGLAGDEQYFGPGTRLTVT.

This chain connects TRBV4-1 to TRBJ2-7; TRBD1 might be the D (6 bases). The V end lost 4 bases, the J end lost 7 bases, and 23 bases lay between the germline ends. This CDR3 is built from 16 residues. Germline V gives CDR1 MGHRA, CDR2 YSYEKL. DNA of the CDR3: TGCGCCAGCAGCCGGACAGCCGGGGCTCGGGGCGGGGAGCAGTACTTC. Its translation: CASSRTAGARGGEQYF.

This clonotype occurred a few times. This rearrangement joins TRBV3-1 to TRBJ2-7, with TRBD2 identical over 11 bases. This CDR3 spans 15 amino acids. V trimming: 5 bases; J trimming: 0 bases; junction bases outside the gene matches: 3. Germline V gene data show CDR1 as LGHDT and CDR2 as YNNKEL (reference sequence). The CDR3 DNA reads TGTGCCAGCAGCGCGGGACTAGCGGTCTCCTACGAGCAGTACTTC. It specifies CASSAGLAVSYEQYF.

This clonotype turned up a few times. The CDR3 here is CASSPRQGANYGYTF. The CDR3 bases are TGTGCCAGCAGCCCCAGACAGGGGGCGAACTATGGCTACACCTTC. The V gene is TRBV3-1, the J gene TRBJ1-2; the match to TRBD1 covers 10 bases. Germline V gives CDR1 LGHDT, CDR2 YNNKEL (reference sequence). This CDR3 has 15 residues. V gave up 4 bases and J gave up 2 bases; unmatched junction bases: 4.

This clonotype came up many times. The chain joins TRBV7-8 to TRBJ2-3; D is ambiguous. Germline lookup yields CDR1 SGHVS and CDR2 FQNEAQ. The V end lost 7 bases, the J end lost 0 bases, and 8 bases lay between the germline ends. CDR3 length: 13 amino acids. The CDR3 sequence: CASTAGSTDTQYF. CDR3 nucleotide sequence: TGTGCCAGCACCGCCGGTAGCACAGATACGCAGTATTTT.

Only a few counts were recorded for this clonotype. This rearrangement joins TRBV20-1 to TRBJ2-7; TRBD2 aligns across 9 bases. After removal of 3 bases from V and 9 bases from J, the junction contained 15 bases not matched to a gene. The germline V gene encodes CDR1 DFQATT and CDR2 SNEGSKA (reference sequence). This CDR3 region has 15 residues. The CDR3 nucleotides read TGCAGTGCTAGGGAGAGGCGGGAGGGCCGGAAGGTGCAGTACTTC. Translated, it gives CSARERREGRKVQYF.

This clonotype was observed many times. V gene TRBV7-2 combines with J gene TRBJ2-3; 11 nucleotides line up with TRBD2. The CDR3 is 17 amino acids. V was pared by 5 bases and J by 2 bases, with 9 bases of the junction left unmatched. Germline lookup yields CDR1 SGHTA and CDR2 FQGNSA. CDR3 sequence (DNA): TGTGCCAGCAGCCCACTAGCGGGAGAGCTCACCACAGATACGCAGTATTTT. Translating it yields CASSPLAGELTTDTQYF.

The chain couples TRBV7-9 to TRBJ2-3; tentative D call: TRBD2 (5 bases). Trimming removed 5 bases at V and 6 bases at J, with 9 bases between. CDR3 size: 12 residues. The V gene's germline CDR1 is SEHNR and CDR2 FQNEAQ (reference sequence). The DNA of the CDR3 is TGTGCCAGCAGCCACTCTAGCGATACGCAGTATTTT. It yields the protein CASSHSSDTQYF. Drawing the rest from reference TRBV7-9 and TRBJ2-3, the complete variable domain is DTGVSQNPRHKITKRGQNVTFRCDPISEHNRLYWYRQTLGQGPEFLTYFQNEAQLEKSRLLSDRFSAERPKGSFSTLEIQRTEQGDSAMYLCASSHSSDTQYFGPGTRLTVL.

The rearrangement links TRBV29-1 to TRBJ1-2; unclear D gene. V was shortened by 4 bases and J by 4 bases, with 16 bases between the two germline ends. CDR3 length equals 14 residues. CDR1 and CDR2 from the germline V gene are SQVTM and ANQGSEA. In DNA, the CDR3 is TGCAGCGTTGTGAACACCCAAGGAATCTATGGCTACACCTTC. Residues: CSVVNTQGIYGYTF.

The chain uses TRBV28 and TRBJ2-7; tentatively, D is TRBD2 (7 bases). The length of the CDR3 is 20 residues. V dropped 3 bases and J dropped 5 bases, with 32 bases sitting between them. Germline lookup yields CDR1 MDHEN and CDR2 SYDVKM. The CDR3 DNA is TGTGCCAGCAGTTTGCCCAGGGGATTTCAGCCGGCGGGAGTAAGCAACGAGCAGTACTTC. Translating gives CASSLPRGFQPAGVSNEQYF.

This clonotype was counted a few times. Its ends do not fully match the called genes, so a read error is possible. The rearrangement links TRBV18 to TRBJ2-2, with 9 bases aligning to TRBD1. The CDR3 is made up of 16 amino acids. The V gene's germline CDR1 is KGHSH and CDR2 LQKENI. Written as DNA, the CDR3 is TGTGCCAGCTCATCACCCGGGACAGGGTACACCGGGGAGCTGTTTTTT. Translating gives CASSSPGTGYTGELFF.

The chain carries TRBV7-9 and TRBJ2-3; D unresolved. The ends were cut back, 1 base at V and 6 bases at J, with 14 bases in the middle. Germline assignment: CDR1 SEHNR and CDR2 FQNEAQ (reference sequence). The CDR3 has 15 residues. CDR3 bases: TGTGCCAGCAGCTTAGGGGTGGCAAACCCCGATACGCAGTATTTT. Translating gives CASSLGVANPDTQYF.

As regards this clonotype: The junction departs from germline at one end; a sequencing error may be responsible. The chain has TRBV20-1 and TRBJ2-7; D is possibly TRBD2 (6 bases). This CDR3 is built from 12 residues. Germline CDR1 and CDR2: DFQATT and SNEGSKA (reference sequence). The CDR3 region has the DNA TGCAGTGCTAGGTTGTTGGGGGACTCCTTGTCCTTC. Its translation: CSARLLGDSLSF.

This clonotype was observed a few times. V and J are TRBV25-1 and TRBJ2-1, with D hard to call. This CDR3 is built from 13 residues. Germline V lookup: CDR1 MGHDK, CDR2 SYGVNS. The V and J ends lost 4 bases and 6 bases respectively, with 10 bases between them. In DNA, the CDR3 is TGTGCCAGCAGTGGATCCGCGCCCAATGAGCAGTTCTTC. It specifies CASSGSAPNEQFF.

In this sample, this clonotype turned up a few times. DNA of the CDR3: TGTGCCAGCAGTTTAGCCTATAGCAATCAGCCCCAGCATTTT. Its translation is CASSLAYSNQPQHF. V is TRBV12-3 or TRBV12-4 and J is TRBJ1-5, with D hard to call. CDR3 size: 14 residues. The V and J ends lost 0 bases and 0 bases respectively, with 3 bases between them.

The chain carries TRBV2 and TRBJ2-1; perhaps TRBD1 as D (5 bases). From germline, CDR1 is SNHLY and CDR2 FYNNEI. V gave up 7 bases and J gave up 5 bases, with 12 bases separating them. There are 13 residues in the CDR3. The CDR3 nucleotides are TGTGCCAGCATTGGGGCTAATCACAATGAGCAGTTCTTC. Encoded protein: CASIGANHNEQFF.

The V gene is TRBV5-6, the J gene TRBJ2-1; 8 bases fit TRBD2. J was trimmed by 7 bases and V by 0 bases; bases with no gene match: 12. Germline V gene sequence: CDR1 SGHDT, CDR2 YYEEEE. CDR3 length equals 17 residues. CDR3 in amino acids: CASSLAGSGSGSNEQFF. The CDR3 DNA follows: TGTGCCAGCAGCTTGGCCGGGAGCGGGAGCGGGAGTAATGAGCAGTTCTTC.

The V and J genes are TRBV6-1 and TRBJ1-2; 7 positions match TRBD1. This CDR3 is built from 14 residues. From germline, CDR1 is MNHNS and CDR2 SASEGT. V shed 6 bases and J 4 bases; nucleotides not matched to a gene: 8. CDR3 in DNA: TGTGCCAGCAGAATCCGGGACAGACCCTATGGCTACACCTTC. Its translation is CASRIRDRPYGYTF.

This clonotype has only a few counts. V gene TRBV9 combines with J gene TRBJ2-1; D is ambiguous. There are 12 residues in the CDR3. Trimming cost V 2 bases and J 7 bases, with 7 bases left between them. CDR1 and CDR2 from the germline V gene are SGDLS and YYNGEE. CDR3 DNA sequence: TGTGCCAGCAGCGTCACTTGGAATGAGCAGTTCTTC. This sequence encodes CASSVTWNEQFF.

The V gene is TRBV4-1, the J gene TRBJ2-5; 7 nucleotides line up with TRBD2. The CDR3 is 15 amino acids. J gave up 2 bases and V 4 bases, and 7 bases lay outside the gene matches. The germline CDR1 and CDR2 sequences are MGHRA and YSYEKL. CDR3 amino acids: CASSRSTSPQETQYF. The CDR3 nucleotides are TGCGCCAGCAGCCGATCGACTAGCCCTCAAGAGACCCAGTACTTC.

This clonotype was seen a handful of times. The chain is built from TRBV12-3 or TRBV12-4 and TRBJ2-5, with D perhaps being TRBD1 or TRBD2 (6 bases each). V dropped 5 bases and J dropped 3 bases, with 16 bases sitting between them. The CDR3 runs to 15 residues. CDR3: CASSPYGGGEETQYF. CDR3 DNA: TGTGCCAGCAGTCCCTATGGAGGGGGAGAAGAGACCCAGTACTTC.

This clonotype was detected a few times. V gene TRBV20-1 combines with J gene TRBJ2-1; 14 nucleotides match TRBD2. This CDR3 comprises 19 residues. Germline lookup yields CDR1 DFQATT and CDR2 SNEGSKA (reference sequence). With V trimmed by 2 bases and J by 14 bases, 23 bases remained unmatched. The CDR3: CSARSSREAGLAGVSLEFF. In DNA form, the CDR3 reads TGCAGTGCTAGATCGTCTAGGGAGGCGGGACTAGCGGGAGTCTCACTTGAGTTCTTC.

This clonotype was seen a handful of times. V is TRBV7-8 and J is TRBJ2-7; no definite D call. CDR3 length: 16 residues. Per the germline V gene, CDR1 is SGHVS and CDR2 is FQNEAQ. V lost 3 bases and J 0 bases, leaving 15 bases between the germline ends. For the CDR3, the DNA is TGTGCCAGCAGCTTGGGTGGCGGAAGCCCCTCCTACGAGCAGTACTTC. This translates into CASSLGGGSPSYEQYF.

This clonotype was found many times. CDR3 DNA sequence: TGTGCCAGCAACCCAGGGAGGGCAACTTCCCTCCCTCGGGGCTACACCTTC. Amino acids: CASNPGRATSLPRGYTF. J is TRBJ1-2 and V is TRBV6-1, with a possible D match to TRBD1 (5 bases). Germline CDR1 MNHNS, CDR2 SASEGT. Deletions cut 7 bases from V and 8 bases from J, with 29 bases between. CDR3 length: 17 amino acids.

A word on this clonotype: Just one base apart from a much larger clone, this may be a read error. The V call is TRBV6-5, the J call TRBJ2-7, with 11 bases lining up with TRBD2. The CDR3 is 16 residues long. Unmatched junction bases numbered 7, after V lost 2 bases and J lost 4 bases. The germline gives CDR1 MNHEY, CDR2 SVGAGI. CDR3 DNA sequence: TGTGCCAGCAGTTACGCTAGCGGGAGGTTGAGATACGAGCAGTACTTC. Protein: CASSYASGRLRYEQYF.

V is TRBV20-1 and J is TRBJ1-5; D is uncertain. From germline, CDR1 is DFQATT and CDR2 SNEGSKA (reference sequence). V lost 1 base to trimming and J lost 6 bases, with 13 bases between them. The CDR3 is 14 amino acids. The CDR3 is CSARGVDDGQPQHF. The CDR3 bases are TGCAGTGCTAGAGGGGTGGACGACGGTCAGCCCCAGCATTTT.